This TCR beta chain comes out of a study of a mutant IDH1 vaccine in newly diagnosed glioma. Broader study findings: The vaccine induced immune responses, and these occurred in around 94% of patients.

There are a few counts of this clone. What it binds is unknown. The method was immunoSEQ multiplex PCR; TCRdb's version includes in-frame clones alone and lacks a portion of them. The sample holds approximately 30,000 clones, 80% to 95% seen once. This CDR3 is 15 amino acids long. Trimming pared 5 bases from V and 2 bases from J, leaving 12 bases between. CDR1 SGHAT and CDR2 FQNNGV come from the germline V gene. This sample's time point: week 47, end of study. The content of each vaccine dose was 300 ug of mutant IDH1 20-mer peptide, and topical imiquimod accompanied it. The sample consisted of PBMCs, taken from a glioma patient whose treatment included an IDH1 peptide vaccine. The sequence was obtained from a middle-aged woman with glioma. The chain joins TRBV11-2 to TRBJ1-4; D is perhaps TRBD1 (6 bases). This chain's CDR3 is CASSTGRRTNEKLFF. The CDR3 DNA reads as TGTGCCAGCAGCACAGGGAGGAGGACTAATGAAAAACTGTTTTTT.